These 13 T cell receptor beta chains share one sample of origin, sequenced in a study of blood T cell repertoires in COVID-19. Only in-frame clones appear in the TCRdb table, and some are missing; sequencing was by immunoSEQ multiplex PCR. The sample contains 200,000 to 250,000 clones, 84% of which appear only once. Sequences were obtained from peripheral blood. These receptors were collected from a woman aged 25 to 39 who had recovered from COVID-19.

The chain uses TRBV24-1 and TRBJ2-2, with TRBD1 identical over 8 bases. Trimming cost V 10 bases and J 4 bases; bases outside gene matches: 4. CDR1 is KGHDR and CDR2 is SFDVKD in the germline V gene. The CDR3 runs 13 residues. This CDR3 is CATGQERTGELFF. The CDR3 nucleotides read TGTGCCACGGGACAGGAGCGCACCGGGGAGCTGTTTTTT.

The chain combines TRBV7-2 with TRBJ1-1, with 7 bases fitting TRBD1. The V gene's germline CDR1 is SGHTA and CDR2 FQGNSA. This CDR3 has 13 amino acids. J lost 4 bases, V lost 5 bases, and 4 bases had no gene match. In DNA, the CDR3 is TGTGCCAGCAGCCCCCGACAGGGCACTGAAGCTTTCTTT. As protein: CASSPRQGTEAFF.

This chain links TRBV9 with TRBJ2-7; 9 bases are shared with TRBD1. V trimming: 3 bases; J trimming: 5 bases; junction bases outside the gene matches: 9. Germline CDR1 and CDR2: SGDLS and YYNGEE. The CDR3 is 15 amino acids. The CDR3 DNA is TGTGCCAGCAGCGGGCCGGGACAGGGATTACACGAGCAGTACTTC. Encoded protein: CASSGPGQGLHEQYF.

CDR3 DNA: TGTGCCAGCAGTTGGACGGGGAGCTCCTACGAGCAGTACTTC. Protein: CASSWTGSSYEQYF. J is TRBJ2-7 and V is TRBV6-5; tentatively, D is TRBD2 (5 bases). CDR1 MNHEY and CDR2 SVGAGI come from the germline V gene. Trimming removed 4 bases from V and 0 bases from J, with 10 bases in between. The CDR3 has 14 residues.

This chain uses TRBV3-1 (or the pseudogene TRBV3-2) with TRBJ2-3; D is ambiguous. The germline V gene has CDR1 LGHDT and CDR2 YNNKEL (reference sequence). The CDR3 sequence is 15 residues long. The ends were cut back, 5 bases at V and 1 base at J, with 13 bases in the middle. As DNA, the CDR3 is TGTGCCAGCAGCTCGACTCACCTAGGCACAGATACGCAGTATTTT. Amino acids: CASSSTHLGTDTQYF.

V is TRBV30 and J is TRBJ1-5; D perhaps matches TRBD1 (6 bases). The CDR3 length is 14 residues. Germline-derived CDR1 and CDR2 are GTSNPN and SVGIG (reference sequence). V was clipped by 5 bases and J by 5 bases, with 16 bases between them. The CDR3 region is CAWGGGQLDQPQHF. The CDR3 coding sequence is TGTGCCTGGGGGGGCGGACAGTTGGATCAGCCCCAGCATTTT. The full variable domain, rest sourced from reference TRBV30 and TRBJ1-5, is SQTIHQWPATLVQPVGSPLSLECTVEGTSNPNLYWYRQAAGRGLQLLFYSVGIGQISSEVPQNLSASRPQDRQFILSSKKLLLSDSGFYLCAWGGGQLDQPQHFGDGTRLSIL.

A few counts support this clone. Additional DNA sequences in this sample encode the identical CDR3. The chain recombines TRBV5-1 with TRBJ1-3; possibly TRBD1 for D (5 bases). The CDR3 is 14 residues long. Trimming removed 4 bases from V and 0 bases from J, with 8 bases in between. Germline CDR1 is SGHRS and CDR2 is YFSETQ. The CDR3 DNA sequence: TGCGCCAGCAGCCCGACAGTCTCTGGAAACACCATATATTTT. Protein sequence: CASSPTVSGNTIYF.

The rearrangement links TRBV19 to TRBJ2-7; weak D call: TRBD1 (5 bases). This CDR3 contains 17 residues. The germline V and J ends were trimmed by 1 base and 1 base, with 17 bases remaining between them. Germline assignment: CDR1 LNHDA and CDR2 SQIVND (reference sequence). The CDR3 protein is CASSIATLQGLSYEQYF. The CDR3 nucleotides read TGTGCCAGTAGTATAGCGACACTTCAGGGATTATCCTACGAGCAGTACTTC.

J is TRBJ2-7 and V is TRBV4-2, with 9 nucleotides matching TRBD2. V was clipped by 1 base and J by 0 bases; unmatched bases: 1. Germline V lookup: CDR1 LGHNA, CDR2 YNFKEQ. The CDR3 loop spans 15 amino acids. The CDR3 loop is CASSQGLADSYEQYF. The CDR3 region has the DNA TGTGCCAGCAGCCAAGGACTAGCGGACTCCTACGAGCAGTACTTC.

This rearrangement joins TRBV9 to TRBJ2-7; TRBD2 aligns across 9 bases. The CDR3 is 15 residues long. Germline lookup yields CDR1 SGDLS and CDR2 YYNGEE. J was trimmed by 2 bases and V by 4 bases; bases with no gene match: 7. CDR3 DNA: TGTGCCAGCAGCACCTCTAGCGGGGTAGCCTACGAGCAGTACTTC. Its translation is CASSTSSGVAYEQYF.

J is TRBJ2-7 and V is TRBV24-1; 7 bases agree with TRBD2. The CDR3 has 12 amino acids. V dropped 9 bases and J dropped 0; count of bases not matched to a gene: 1. Germline V gene lookup returns CDR1 KGHDR and CDR2 SFDVKD. This CDR3 is CATSGGSYEQYF. CDR3 DNA: TGTGCCACCTCGGGGGGCTCCTACGAGCAGTACTTC.

This clone was picked up one time. The chain links TRBV7-3 to TRBJ2-1, with 14 nucleotides matching TRBD2. With 5 bases clipped from V and 8 bases from J, the junction kept 2 bases outside the gene matches. The CDR3 extends over 14 amino acids. Germline CDR1 reads SGHTA; CDR2 reads FQGTGA. The CDR3 reads CASSQGLAGDEQFF. In DNA form, the CDR3 reads TGTGCCAGCAGCCAGGGACTAGCGGGAGATGAGCAGTTCTTC.

V and J are TRBV20-1 and TRBJ1-1; 10 bases align to TRBD1. The J segment lost 4 bases and the V segment lost 3 bases, leaving 11 bases of the junction unmatched. The germline V gene encodes CDR1 DFQATT and CDR2 SNEGSKA (reference sequence). The CDR3 runs 16 residues. The CDR3: CSASGDRGQVGTEAFF. In DNA form, the CDR3 reads TGCAGTGCTAGTGGGGACAGGGGACAGGTAGGCACTGAAGCTTTCTTT.